What follows are 25 T cell receptor beta chains derived from one specimen sequenced in a study of early T cells in non-severe SARS-CoV-2 infection. One entry per CDR3 protein, called by TCRdb with MiXCR from the 5' RACE reads. The sample holds some 64,000 distinct CDR3 sequences; 13% are singletons and the top ten take almost 8.5%. The source material was whole blood. The receptors here all came from an adult who was a healthcare worker with PCR-confirmed SARS-CoV-2 infection or an uninfected control (not recorded which).

The table lists this clonotype with many counts. The chain combines TRBV20-1 with TRBJ1-5, with D tentatively TRBD1 (5 bases). V lost 6 bases to trimming and J lost 8 bases, with 20 bases between them. The CDR3 is made up of 14 amino acids. Germline assignment: CDR1 DFQATT and CDR2 SNEGSKA (reference sequence). CDR3 DNA: TGCAGTGCCGTCCAGGCAGGGCGGTCGGAGCCCCAGCATTTT. It translates to CSAVQAGRSEPQHF.

By frequency in the sample, this clonotype is medium-sized. V and J are TRBV14 and TRBJ1-2; D gene unclear. V shed 0 bases and J shed 8 bases, with 10 bases lying between them. Per the germline V gene, CDR1 is SGHDN and CDR2 is FVKESK. This CDR3 is built from 13 residues. The CDR3 DNA reads as TGTGCCAGCAGCCAAGATCGCGTTGGAGGCTACACCTTC. Translation gives CASSQDRVGGYTF. Filled out from reference TRBV14 and TRBJ1-2, the complete variable domain reads EAGVTQFPSHSVIEKGQTVTLRCDPISGHDNLYWYRRVMGKEIKFLLHFVKESKQDESGMPNNRFLAERTGGTYSTLKVQPAELEDSGVYFCASSQDRVGGYTFGSGTRLTVV.

The chain recombines TRBV11-2 with TRBJ2-2; D is possibly TRBD1 or TRBD2 (6 bases each). Germline V gives CDR1 SGHAT, CDR2 FQNNGV. V lost 4 bases and J 5 bases, leaving 17 bases between the germline ends. The CDR3 loop spans 16 amino acids. The chain's CDR3 is CASSYVGGAGTGELFF. As DNA, the CDR3 is TGTGCCAGCAGCTATGTGGGGGGCGCAGGAACCGGGGAGCTGTTTTTT.

This clonotype was seen a few times. This sequence joins TRBV20-1 and TRBJ2-3; tentatively, D is TRBD1 (5 bases). The V end was cut by 0 bases, the J end by 0 bases, with 13 bases between. CDR3 length: 16 amino acids. Germline V gives CDR1 DFQATT, CDR2 SNEGSKA (reference sequence). This CDR3 reads CSARDRRRESTDTQYF. CDR3 DNA sequence: TGCAGTGCTAGAGATAGACGCAGGGAAAGCACAGATACGCAGTATTTT.

This clonotype has ten or more counts. This rearrangement joins TRBV27 to TRBJ2-7; 7 bases fit TRBD1. J lost 6 bases, V lost 0 bases, and 2 bases had no gene match. The CDR3 is 13 residues long. The germline V gene has CDR1 MNHEY and CDR2 SMNVEV (reference sequence). The CDR3 nucleotides read TGTGCCAGCAGTTTATCGAACAGGGGCGAGCAGTACTTC. It is translated as CASSLSNRGEQYF.

J is TRBJ2-1 and V is TRBV20-1, with TRBD2 matching 10 bases. With V trimmed by 3 bases and J by 2 bases, 13 bases remained unmatched. The CDR3 spans 18 residues. Germline CDR1 DFQATT, CDR2 SNEGSKA (reference sequence). CDR3: CSARPGYLTSGTYNEQFF. CDR3 DNA: TGCAGTGCTAGGCCCGGATACCTTACTAGCGGGACCTACAATGAGCAGTTCTTC.

V is TRBV3-1 and J is TRBJ1-1; no reliable D call. The germline CDR1 and CDR2 sequences are LGHDT and YNNKEL (reference sequence). The CDR3 is made up of 15 amino acids. The germline V and J ends were trimmed by 0 bases and 1 base, with 9 bases remaining between them. CDR3 residues: CASSQDWGGNTEAFF. CDR3 in DNA: TGTGCCAGCAGCCAAGATTGGGGAGGGAACACTGAAGCTTTCTTT.

This clonotype was counted once. Here the CDR3 reads CASSSGTSGRAAPGNEQFF. In nucleotides, the CDR3 is TGTGCCAGCAGCTCCGGGACTAGCGGGAGGGCCGCCCCGGGCAATGAGCAGTTCTTC. The chain carries TRBV5-5 and TRBJ2-1; 16 bases align to TRBD2. The J segment lost 6 bases and the V segment lost 3 bases, leaving 12 bases of the junction unmatched. The CDR3 runs to 19 residues. Per the germline V gene, CDR1 is SGHKS and CDR2 is YYEKEE (reference sequence).

This clonotype occurred a few times. The chain uses TRBV7-2 and TRBJ2-7; 11 bases line up with TRBD2. Germline values: CDR1 SGHTA, CDR2 FQGNSA. The CDR3 has 18 amino acids. J was trimmed by 1 base and V by 3 bases; bases with no gene match: 11. The CDR3 reads CASSFEVAGGRQSYEQYF. CDR3 nucleotides: TGTGCCAGCAGCTTTGAGGTAGCGGGAGGGAGGCAATCCTACGAGCAGTACTTC. Looking up the rest from reference TRBV7-2 and TRBJ2-7 gives the full variable domain: GAGVSQSPSNKVTEKGKDVELRCDPISGHTALYWYRQSLGQGLEFLIYFQGNSAPDKSGLPSDRFSAERTGGSVSTLTIQRTQQEDSAVYLCASSFEVAGGRQSYEQYFGPGTRLTVT.

The J gene is TRBJ1-5, the V gene TRBV29-1; TRBD1 is a possible D gene (5 bases). Germline values: CDR1 SQVTM, CDR2 ANQGSEA. V was trimmed by 5 bases and J by 8 bases, leaving 13 bases between them. CDR3 length equals 12 residues. Here the CDR3 reads CSVWDGIEPQHF. The CDR3 DNA reads TGCAGCGTTTGGGACGGAATCGAGCCCCAGCATTTT. The variable domain in full, with the rest retrieved from reference TRBV29-1 and TRBJ1-5, is SAVISQKPSRDICQRGTSLTIQCQVDSQVTMMFWYRQQPGQSLTLIATANQGSEATYESGFVIDKFPISRPNLTFSTLTVSNMSPEDSSIYLCSVWDGIEPQHFGDGTRLSIL.

The V gene is TRBV6-6, the J gene TRBJ2-7, with TRBD2 matching 7 bases. The CDR3 length is 14 residues. V lost 10 bases and J lost 3; bases outside the gene matches: 12. Per the germline V gene, CDR1 is MNHNY and CDR2 is SVGAGI (reference sequence). CDR3 sequence reads: CATLNAGAGYEQYF. The CDR3 DNA reads as TGTGCCACCCTCAACGCGGGAGCGGGCTACGAGCAGTACTTC.

The sample holds many counts of this clonotype. V usage is TRBV3-1 and J usage is TRBJ2-5, with 8 bases that match TRBD2. Germline V gene lookup returns CDR1 LGHDT and CDR2 YNNKEL (reference sequence). The J segment lost 6 bases and the V segment lost 1 base, leaving 7 bases of the junction unmatched. This CDR3 has 15 amino acids. The CDR3 nucleotides read TGTGCCAGCAGCCAAGGCAGCGGGAGTATAAAGACCCAGTACTTC. Translating it yields CASSQGSGSIKTQYF.

The V gene is TRBV6-2 or TRBV6-3, the J gene TRBJ1-4; D unclear. Per the germline V gene, CDR1 is MNHEY and CDR2 is SVGEGT. Deletions cut 2 bases from V and 7 bases from J, with 11 bases between. The CDR3 is 14 amino acids. The CDR3 nucleotides are TGTGCCAGCAGTTACCCCAGGACTTTTGAAAAACTGTTTTTT. This encodes CASSYPRTFEKLFF.

This clonotype was observed a few times. The V and J genes are TRBV7-2 and TRBJ2-7; TRBD1 agrees at 8 bases. This CDR3 comprises 15 residues. V lost 4 bases to trimming and J lost 3 bases; unmatched junction nucleotides: 8. Germline V gene sequence: CDR1 SGHTA, CDR2 FQGNSA. The CDR3, as DNA: TGTGCCAGCAGCTCGACCGGGACAGGCTACTACGAGCAGTACTTC. Translating it yields CASSSTGTGYYEQYF.

The genes are TRBV12-3 or TRBV12-4 and TRBJ2-5; no firm D call. V lost 1 base and J lost 4, with 10 bases in between. The CDR3 spans 14 residues. The CDR3 DNA sequence: TGTGCCAGCAGTTTAGTCGGCTCCCGAGAGACCCAGTACTTC. Translation gives CASSLVGSRETQYF.

This clonotype turned up a few times. The rearrangement joins TRBV10-3 to TRBJ2-7; no reliable D call. The CDR3 totals 12 residues. Germline V CDR1 and CDR2: ENHRY, SYGVKD. Trimming left V 2 bases short and J 6 bases short, with 8 bases between. The DNA for the CDR3 is TGTGCCATCAGTGAGGCAAGTTCCGAGCAGTACTTC. It translates to CAISEASSEQYF.

The sample holds a few counts of this clonotype. CDR3: CASSFLWQQGNAGELFF. Here the CDR3 DNA reads TGTGCCAGCAGCTTTCTATGGCAACAGGGAAACGCCGGGGAGCTGTTTTTT. The chain carries TRBV7-6 and TRBJ2-2; D might be TRBD1 (6 bases). Germline CDR1 is SGHVS and CDR2 is FNYEAQ. This CDR3 has 17 amino acids. The V gene lost 3 bases and the J gene lost 6 bases, with 20 bases spanning the gap.

This chain links TRBV11-2 with TRBJ2-7; the D gene could be TRBD1 or TRBD2 (5 bases each). CDR3 length: 14 residues. Germline values: CDR1 SGHAT, CDR2 FQNNGV. The V and J ends lost 0 bases and 5 bases respectively, with 11 bases between them. CDR3 in amino acids: CASSLDQGDHEQYF. Written as DNA, the CDR3 is TGTGCCAGCAGCTTAGATCAAGGGGACCACGAGCAGTACTTC. The full variable domain, its missing parts supplied by reference TRBV11-2 and TRBJ2-7, is EAGVAQSPRYKIIEKRQSVAFWCNPISGHATLYWYQQILGQGPKLLIQFQNNGVVDDSQLPKDRFSAERLKGVDSTLKIQPAKLEDSAVYLCASSLDQGDHEQYFGPGTRLTVT.

This sequence joins TRBV5-1 and TRBJ1-1; the match to TRBD1 covers 7 bases. Germline V CDR1 and CDR2: SGHRS, YFSETQ. CDR3 length equals 16 residues. V lost 0 bases and J lost 4; bases outside the gene matches: 9. The CDR3: CASSLVRGLVVTEAFF. The CDR3 bases are TGCGCCAGCAGCTTGGTTAGGGGGCTTGTGGTCACTGAAGCTTTCTTT.

This clonotype turned up a few times. The rearrangement uses TRBV29-1 and TRBJ2-3, with D uncertain. The CDR3 extends over 12 amino acids. Germline CDR1 SQVTM, CDR2 ANQGSEA. CDR3: CSERESTDTQYF. CDR3 bases: TGCAGTGAAAGGGAAAGCACAGATACGCAGTATTTT.

This clonotype has just a few counts. The chain couples TRBV29-1 to TRBJ1-2; 9 nucleotides line up with TRBD1. Germline lookup yields CDR1 SQVTM and CDR2 ANQGSEA. J was trimmed by 0 bases and V by 4 bases; bases with no gene match: 18. CDR3 length: 19 residues. CDR3 loop: CSVVPVPRHRDRANYGYTF. In DNA, the CDR3 is TGCAGCGTTGTCCCGGTCCCCCGGCACCGGGACAGGGCTAACTATGGCTACACCTTC.

The chain employs TRBV29-1 and TRBJ2-2; perhaps TRBD1 as D (5 bases). The ends were cut back, 4 bases at V and 2 bases at J, with 11 bases in the middle. Germline CDR1 and CDR2: SQVTM and ANQGSEA. The CDR3 is 14 residues long. The chain's CDR3 is CSVGGRHNTGELFF. CDR3 sequence (DNA): TGCAGCGTTGGGGGCAGACATAACACCGGGGAGCTGTTTTTT.

This clonotype was detected a few times. V usage is TRBV4-2 and J usage is TRBJ2-2; 7 nucleotides align to TRBD2. The CDR3 consists of 15 residues. The V and J ends lost 4 bases and 1 base, in that order; junction bases with no gene match: 3. Germline CDR1 is LGHNA and CDR2 is YNFKEQ. The CDR3 loop is CASSRAGRNTGELFF. In DNA form, the CDR3 reads TGTGCCAGCAGCCGAGCGGGGCGGAACACCGGGGAGCTGTTTTTT.

Details on this clonotype: Possible read error: a much larger clone is one base away. This chain uses TRBV19 with TRBJ2-2; D uncertain. Germline CDR1 and CDR2: LNHDA and SQIVND (reference sequence). This CDR3 is 15 amino acids long. The CDR3 nucleotides read TGTGTCAGTAATGGGTTTCCTACGAACACCGGGGAGCTGTTTTTT. Its translation: CVSNGFPTNTGELFF.

This clonotype came up many times. This chain connects TRBV7-9 to TRBJ2-5; TRBD2 agrees at 8 bases. The CDR3 is made up of 15 amino acids. From germline, CDR1 is SEHNR and CDR2 FQNEAQ (reference sequence). The V gene end was trimmed by 5 bases and the J gene end by 5 bases; junction bases not matched to a gene: 10. As DNA, the CDR3 is TGTGCCAGCAGCCGACCCAGCGGGAGTTGGGAGACCCAGTACTTC. Protein product: CASSRPSGSWETQYF. Filled out from reference TRBV7-9 and TRBJ2-5, the complete variable domain reads DTGVSQNPRHKITKRGQNVTFRCDPISEHNRLYWYRQTLGQGPEFLTYFQNEAQLEKSRLLSDRFSAERPKGSFSTLEIQRTEQGDSAMYLCASSRPSGSWETQYFGPGTRLLVL.